This passage covers 2 T cell receptor beta chains from one sample sequenced in a study of OX40 agonist ivuxolimab in advanced cancers. Assay: immunoSEQ multiplex PCR; the TCRdb copy retains only in-frame clones and omits some. The sample carries tens of thousands of clones, 80% to 90% recorded once. The sequenced sample was CD4+ or CD8+ T cells sorted from blood, obtained in a trial of the OX40 agonist ivuxolimab. The receptors stem from an adult with an advanced solid tumor such as melanoma, head and neck, liver or kidney cancer.

The chain links TRBV28 to TRBJ2-7, with 8 bases lining up with TRBD2. This CDR3 comprises 15 residues. Germline assignment: CDR1 MDHEN and CDR2 SYDVKM. V shed 5 bases and J 0 bases; nucleotides not matched to a gene: 6. CDR3 nucleotides: TGTGCCAGCAGTATAACCGGGACTAGCTCCTACGAGCAGTACTTC. This codes for CASSITGTSSYEQYF.

Note on this clone: This same CDR3 is encoded by further DNA sequences in the sample. This chain joins TRBV5-1 and TRBJ2-3, with TRBD2 matching 8 bases. This CDR3 spans 14 amino acids. J was trimmed by 1 base and V by 2 bases; bases with no gene match: 0. From germline, CDR1 is SGHRS and CDR2 YFSETQ. The CDR3 region is CASSLAGGTDTQYF. The CDR3 nucleotides read TGCGCCAGCAGCTTAGCGGGAGGCACAGATACGCAGTATTTT.